The present T cell receptor beta chain was sequenced within a study of T cells in Graves' hyperthyroidism and ophthalmopathy. Background on the study: Peripheral blood was drawn at first diagnosis, prior to all treatment.

CDR1 and CDR2 from the germline V gene are GTSNPN and SVGIG (reference sequence). This CDR3 comprises 15 residues. The V end was cut by 4 bases, the J end by 7 bases, with 19 bases between. Researchers took RNA transcripts and amplified the TCR beta CDR3 regions from them. Researchers ran a first-round RT-PCR on the TCR CDR3 using the HTBI primer set. TCRdb redid the calling of the multiplex PCR reads with MiXCR, one entry per CDR3 protein. The table has some 690,000 distinct CDR3 sequences, 17% seen once. V gene TRBV30 combines with J gene TRBJ1-4; D unclear. The receptor was derived from a man aged 50 or older with Graves' hyperthyroidism. Specimen: blood. Written as DNA, the CDR3 is TGTGCCTGGAATAGTGTGCCCCTGGTCGGTGAAAAACTGTTTTTT. Protein sequence: CAWNSVPLVGEKLFF.